The source of this T cell receptor beta chain is a study of cytomegalovirus exposure and HLA in healthy donors. On the study more broadly: Among the approximately 400 genotyped donors, 70% to 85% were placed in the Caucasian-associated ancestry cluster. Points from the study as a whole: A later analysis linked some 17,000 TCR beta sequences to HLA alleles at 0.05 false discovery rate. A later analysis linked a missense DCLRE1C variant to TCR beta V- and J-gene trimming.

Researchers ran the PCR with 60 Vbeta and 13 Jbeta primers. Original processing methods: In a later analysis, the count reached some 75 million unique TCR beta chains, with about 12 million shared. Clones were sequenced by immunoSEQ multiplex PCR, and TCRdb holds only the in-frame ones, with some missing. Clone size and the V and J calls come from that table; the DNA yielded D and trimming. Found here are about 260,000 clones, 70% to 90% of them singletons; the top ten hold approximately 2%. In regard to this clone: As yet, its antigen is unknown.

Germline V CDR1 and CDR2: LNHDA, SQIVND (reference sequence). Trimming removed 3 bases from V and 5 bases from J, with 26 bases in between. The CDR3 runs 18 residues. J is TRBJ2-7 and V is TRBV19, with D perhaps matching TRBD2 (6 bases). The sequencing input was PBMCs. The TCR sequence derives from a woman aged 40 to 50 in good health and CMV-seropositive. The DNA of the CDR3 is TGTGCCAGTAGTATGTGGGGGGTAGGAGACCTTCTAGGAGACGAGCAGTACTTC. It specifies CASSMWGVGDLLGDEQYF.